These T cell receptor beta chains were read from a single sample in a study of post-analysis software for immune sequencing data. TCRdb passed the PCR reads through MiXCR, listing each CDR3 protein once. The sample records roughly 800,000 distinct CDR3 sequences, 53% being singletons. Sample: blood. These receptors were taken from a girl between 5 and 17 years old with multiple sclerosis. CDR3s include the opening cysteine and the closing phenylalanine or tryptophan. A D gene is named only where the DNA matches it firmly. Clone size is stated in some rows and not others, as once, few, many or a class when expanded.

TRBJ2-3 | 15 | - | - | TRBV20-1 | TGCAGTGCTAGAGCCAGGGGGGTCGAGCTCGATACGCAGTATTTT | CSARARGVELDTQYF
TRBJ1-2 | 15 | - | - | TRBV12-3/TRBV12-4 | TGTGCCAGCAGTTTAGGATTGCGGGGGTACTATGGCTACACCTTC | CASSLGLRGYYGYTF
TRBJ2-7 | 17 | few | TRBD2 | TRBV29-1 | TGCAGCGTCGAAATTCGTCTACTAGCGGGAGGAGGGGGCGAGCAGTACTTC | CSVEIRLLAGGGGEQYF
TRBJ2-1 | 14 | few | - | TRBV11-2 | TGTGCCAGCAGCTTAGATTTACCGGGAAAGGGGCAGTTCTTC | CASSLDLPGKGQFF
TRBJ2-7 | 14 | - | TRBD1 | TRBV29-1 | TGCAGCGTGTATGACAGGGGACAAGGTTACGAGCAGTACTTC | CSVYDRGQGYEQYF
TRBJ2-3 | 15 | few | TRBD2 | TRBV6-5 | TGTGCCAGCAGTTGGGGGGGGAGAAGCACAGATACGCAGTATTTT | CASSWGGRSTDTQYF
TRBJ2-1 | 17 | - | TRBD2 | TRBV5-1 | TGCGCCAGCAGCACCCCGACCCGGACTAGCGGGGGCAATGAGCAGTTCTTC | CASSTPTRTSGGNEQFF
TRBJ2-6 | 14 | few | - | TRBV7-9 | TGTGCCAGCAGTAACTACTCTGGGGCCAACGTCCTGACTTTC | CASSNYSGANVLTF
TRBJ1-1 | 12 | few | - | TRBV20-1 | TGCAGTGCTAGTCCCCTCCTGCCTGAAGCTTTCTTT | CSASPLLPEAFF
TRBJ2-7 | 13 | - | - | TRBV10-3 | TGTGCCATCAAATTCAACAGAGGCTACGAGCAGTACTTC | CAIKFNRGYEQYF
TRBJ2-5 | 15 | - | - | TRBV7-9 | TGTGCCAGCAGCTTAAAAGCGGTGCCGGGAGAGACCCAGTACTTC | CASSLKAVPGETQYF
TRBJ1-1 | 17 | - | - | TRBV13 | TGTGCCAGCAGCCAAGGGGCATTGGGGCTTGCGGACACTGAAGCTTTCTTT | CASSQGALGLADTEAFF
TRBJ2-7 | 15 | - | - | TRBV29-1 | TGCAGCGTTGAAGATCGTGGGTCCTTTTTCCGAGCCCAGTACTTC | CSVEDRGSFFRAQYF
TRBJ2-2 | 17 | - | TRBD2 | TRBV15 | TGTGCCACCTCAACTAGCGGGAGCTTGGGTGGGCCCGGGGAGCTGTTTTTT | CATSTSGSLGGPGELFF
TRBJ2-7 | 16 | - | TRBD1 | TRBV20-1 | TGCAGTGCTAGAGATGGGGGGACAGGGAAGGCCTACGAGCAGTACTTC | CSARDGGTGKAYEQYF
TRBJ2-5 | 14 | - | TRBD1 | TRBV27 | TGTGCCAGCAGCTCCGGGACAGGTAACCTCGGTCAGTACTTC | CASSSGTGNLGQYF
TRBJ1-2 | 15 | - | - | TRBV20-1 | TGCAGTGCTAGAGATGTAACAGGGAGGGACTATGGCTACACCTTC | CSARDVTGRDYGYTF
TRBJ2-7 | 13 | many | - | TRBV7-2 | TGTGCCAGCAGCGCAGGACTGCCCTACGAGCAGTACTTC | CASSAGLPYEQYF
TRBJ2-3 | 12 | - | - | TRBV10-3 | TGTGCCATCGGGAGGGGGACAGATACGCAGTATTTT | CAIGRGTDTQYF
TRBJ2-7 | 16 | - | - | TRBV18 | TGTGCCAGCTCTCTTGGCGGAGCGCTAACATCCTACGAGCAGTACTTC | CASSLGGALTSYEQYF
TRBJ2-1 | 15 | few | - | TRBV5-1 | TGCGCCAGCAGCGGGAGGAGCGGATCCTACAATGAGCAGTTCTTC | CASSGRSGSYNEQFF
TRBJ2-3 | 14 | - | - | TRBV15 | TGTGCCACCAGCAGGGCGGGAAGCCCATCAACGCAGTATTTT | CATSRAGSPSTQYF